This passage covers 11 T cell receptor beta chains from one sample sequenced in a study of shared clonotypes between healthy human individuals. The naive CD8 subset, CD45RO-negative cells positively selected for CCR7, excluded terminally differentiated effector memory CD45RA+ cells. The repertoire was sequenced with immunoSEQ multiplex PCR; TCRdb's copy has only in-frame clones and lacks some. This sample has millions of clones, with roughly 94% found just once. The sample was naive CD8+ T cells sorted from blood. These receptor sequences come from a man aged 18 to 35 in good health.

This rearrangement joins TRBV10-2 to TRBJ2-5, with 11 bases fitting TRBD2. V shed 2 bases and J 4 bases; nucleotides not matched to a gene: 0. Germline lookup yields CDR1 WSHSY and CDR2 SAAADI. The CDR3 has 14 amino acids. CDR3 region: CASSETSGGETQYF. CDR3 DNA: TGCGCCAGCAGTGAGACTAGCGGGGGAGAGACCCAGTACTTC.

This clone was recorded once. This chain links TRBV7-8 with TRBJ1-3; weak D call: TRBD1 (5 bases). The CDR3 covers 15 residues. Germline loops: CDR1 SGHVS, CDR2 FQNEAQ. The V gene lost 5 bases and the J gene lost 3 bases, with 14 bases spanning the gap. CDR3 protein: CASSQRAGDGNTIYF. CDR3 nucleotides: TGTGCCAGCAGCCAGCGGGCGGGGGATGGAAACACCATATATTTT. Based on the CDR3 plus reference TRBV7-8 and TRBJ1-3, the full variable domain is GAGVSQSPRYKVAKRGQDVALRCDPISGHVSLFWYQQALGQGPEFLTYFQNEAQLDKSGLPSDRFFAERPEGSVSTLKIQRTQQEDSAVYLCASSQRAGDGNTIYFGEGSWLTVV.

The chain recombines TRBV30 with TRBJ1-1; D call uncertain. V lost 0 bases, J lost 1 base, and 9 bases lay in between. CDR1 and CDR2 from the germline V gene are GTSNPN and SVGIG (reference sequence). This CDR3 comprises 14 residues. The chain's CDR3 is CAWSVRVANTEAFF. The CDR3 DNA is TGTGCCTGGAGTGTTCGGGTTGCGAACACTGAAGCTTTCTTT.

The chain couples TRBV13 to TRBJ2-1; perhaps TRBD2 as D (7 bases). Trimming left V 5 bases short and J 2 bases short, with 13 bases between. Looked up from germline, CDR1 is PRHDT and CDR2 is FYEKMQ (reference sequence). The CDR3 is 15 amino acids. The DNA of the CDR3 is TGTGCCAGCAGCCCAGAGGGGGGGGCCTACAATGAGCAGTTCTTC. Protein product: CASSPEGGAYNEQFF.

In the case of this clone: The identical CDR3 is also encoded by other nucleotide sequences in the sample. The V and J genes are TRBV7-9 and TRBJ2-7; D remains ambiguous. CDR1 and CDR2 (germline): SEHNR, FQNEAQ (reference sequence). The germline V and J ends were trimmed by 2 bases and 4 bases, with 6 bases remaining between them. The CDR3 sequence is 12 residues long. The CDR3: CASSLTGYEQYF. CDR3 in DNA: TGTGCCAGCAGCTTAACCGGTTACGAGCAGTACTTC.

CDR3 residues: CASSHSRLAGSYNEQFF. CDR3 nucleotides: TGCGCCAGCAGCCATAGTCGGCTAGCGGGAAGTTACAATGAGCAGTTCTTC. The chain employs TRBV4-3 and TRBJ2-1; TRBD2 aligns across 9 bases. The V gene's germline CDR1 is LGHNA and CDR2 YSLEER. V lost 3 bases to trimming and J lost 4 bases; unmatched junction nucleotides: 10. This CDR3 has 17 amino acids.

V is TRBV7-9 and J is TRBJ1-5; possible D gene TRBD1, 6 bases. V lost 5 bases and J lost 11, with 19 bases in between. The length of the CDR3 is 14 residues. Germline V gene sequence: CDR1 SEHNR, CDR2 FQNEAQ (reference sequence). The CDR3 nucleotides are TGTGCCAGCAGCGGCGGGACACCCCGTGAAGCCCAGCATTTT. This encodes CASSGGTPREAQHF.

The chain carries TRBV7-2 and TRBJ2-3, with D unclear. Trimming left V 5 bases short and J 1 base short, with 16 bases between. This CDR3 region has 16 residues. Germline values: CDR1 SGHTA, CDR2 FQGNSA. For the CDR3, the DNA is TGTGCCAGCAGCGAGGACGTTTCCCATGGCACAGATACGCAGTATTTT. Protein: CASSEDVSHGTDTQYF.

The chain joins TRBV30 to TRBJ2-1; 10 bases are shared with TRBD2. The CDR3 runs to 16 residues. Germline CDR1 is GTSNPN and CDR2 is SVGIG (reference sequence). V dropped 1 base and J dropped 8; count of bases not matched to a gene: 11. The CDR3 nucleotides read TGTGCCTGGAGTGGTGGTAGCGGGGGGCTCGGGTATGAGCAGTTCTTC. It specifies CAWSGGSGGLGYEQFF. Drawing the rest from reference TRBV30 and TRBJ2-1, the complete variable domain is SQTIHQWPATLVQPVGSPLSLECTVEGTSNPNLYWYRQAAGRGLQLLFYSVGIGQISSEVPQNLSASRPQDRQFILSSKKLLLSDSGFYLCAWSGGSGGLGYEQFFGPGTRLTVL.

The rearrangement links TRBV6-5 to TRBJ2-7; D may be TRBD1 (5 bases). Looked up from germline, CDR1 is MNHEY and CDR2 is SVGAGI. Trimming removed 2 bases from V and 3 bases from J, with 14 bases in between. This CDR3 is built from 15 residues. The CDR3 is CASSYGRALYYEQYF. The DNA of the CDR3 is TGTGCCAGCAGTTACGGCAGGGCCCTATACTACGAGCAGTACTTC.

The V gene is TRBV11-2, the J gene TRBJ1-5; 10 bases are shared with TRBD1. From germline, CDR1 is SGHAT and CDR2 FQNNGV. The CDR3 consists of 19 residues. Losses at the gene ends were 4 bases for V and 3 bases for J; bases not matched to a gene: 15. The CDR3 reads CASSSQSGTGATYNQPQHF. DNA for the CDR3: TGTGCCAGCAGCTCCCAATCCGGGACAGGGGCGACCTACAATCAGCCCCAGCATTTT.